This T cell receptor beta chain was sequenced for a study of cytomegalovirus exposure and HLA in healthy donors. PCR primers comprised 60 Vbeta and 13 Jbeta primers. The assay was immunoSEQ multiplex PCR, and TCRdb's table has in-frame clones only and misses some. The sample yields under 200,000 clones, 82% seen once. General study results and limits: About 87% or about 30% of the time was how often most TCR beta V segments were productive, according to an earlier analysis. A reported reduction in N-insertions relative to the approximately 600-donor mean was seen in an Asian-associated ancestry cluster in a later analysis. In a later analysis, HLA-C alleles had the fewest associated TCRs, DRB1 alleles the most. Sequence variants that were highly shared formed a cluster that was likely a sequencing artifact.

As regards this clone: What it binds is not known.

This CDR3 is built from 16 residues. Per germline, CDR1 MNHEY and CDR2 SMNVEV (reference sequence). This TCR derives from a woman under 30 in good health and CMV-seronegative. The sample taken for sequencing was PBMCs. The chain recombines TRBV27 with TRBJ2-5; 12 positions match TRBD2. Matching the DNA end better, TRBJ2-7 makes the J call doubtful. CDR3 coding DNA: TGTGCCAGCAGCAACCCAGGACTAGCGGGAACCTACGAGCAGTACTTC. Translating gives CASSNPGLAGTYEQYF.